Following are 9 T cell receptor beta chains from one sample sequenced in a study of identical twins. One entry per CDR3 protein, called by TCRdb with MiXCR from the 5' RACE reads. The sample consists of approximately 230,000 distinct CDR3 sequences, around 6.5% of them appearing once. These same records also appear under a second study, on T cells expressing NK-cell markers.

The sequenced sample consisted of CD8+ T cells sorted from blood. These receptors were collected from a woman aged 18-29 years in good health.

This clonotype was observed a handful of times. The chain carries TRBV12-3 or TRBV12-4 and TRBJ2-3; 7 bases are a match to TRBD2. V was pared by 8 bases and J by 6 bases, with 5 bases of the junction left unmatched. This CDR3 has 12 residues. CDR3 coding DNA: TGTGCCAGCCGGGGGGTACGGGATACGCAGTATTTT. Protein sequence: CASRGVRDTQYF.

This clonotype has more than one count but fewer than ten. This chain joins TRBV24-1 and TRBJ1-4, with unresolved D. The CDR3 consists of 12 residues. The germline V gene encodes CDR1 KGHDR and CDR2 SFDVKD. The V end lost 4 bases, the J end lost 11 bases, and 10 bases lay between the germline ends. As DNA, the CDR3 is TGTGCCACCAGTGACTCACTCGGGAAACTGTTTTTT. Translation gives CATSDSLGKLFF.

This clonotype was counted only a few times. The chain employs TRBV7-3 and TRBJ2-1, with TRBD2 matching 15 bases. Germline V lookup: CDR1 SGHTA, CDR2 FQGTGA. V was clipped by 6 bases and J by 0 bases; unmatched bases: 12. The CDR3 covers 20 residues. CDR3 sequence: CASRDPSGTSGGNSYNEQFF. CDR3 sequence (DNA): TGTGCCAGCAGGGATCCATCTGGGACTAGCGGGGGGAACTCCTACAATGAGCAGTTCTTC.

This clonotype was seen many times. The J gene is TRBJ1-2, the V gene TRBV27; TRBD1 agrees at 9 bases. This CDR3 has 17 residues. J was trimmed by 4 bases and V by 6 bases; bases with no gene match: 15. CDR1 and CDR2 (germline): MNHEY, SMNVEV (reference sequence). This CDR3 reads CASSPRQGGGSVYGYTF. The CDR3, as DNA: TGTGCCAGCAGCCCCCGACAGGGGGGTGGATCTGTCTATGGCTACACCTTC.

There are many counts of this clonotype. V usage is TRBV29-1 and J usage is TRBJ2-7; no clear D. From germline, CDR1 is SQVTM and CDR2 ANQGSEA. The CDR3 extends over 12 amino acids. V was trimmed by 7 bases and J by 6 bases, leaving 16 bases between them. DNA of the CDR3: TGCAGCGCCGCGGACGGGTCGGGCGAGCAGTACTTC. This sequence encodes CSAADGSGEQYF.

This clonotype was seen a few times. This chain uses TRBV6-1 with TRBJ2-3; 9 bases line up with TRBD2. The V and J ends lost 7 bases and 4 bases, in that order; junction bases with no gene match: 15. From germline, CDR1 is MNHNS and CDR2 SASEGT. The CDR3 is 17 residues long. This chain's CDR3 is CASTPLPSRGGSDTQYF. CDR3 nucleotide sequence: TGTGCCAGCACTCCACTACCTTCGCGGGGGGGCTCAGATACGCAGTATTTT.

This clonotype came up a few times. The gene calls are TRBV27 and TRBJ2-2; maybe TRBD2 (5 bases). Trimming stripped 2 bases from V and 7 bases from J, with 17 bases between. The CDR3 is 16 amino acids. The germline gives CDR1 MNHEY, CDR2 SMNVEV (reference sequence). The CDR3 DNA sequence: TGTGCCAGCAGTTTAGGGTTATGGGAGTTTGGCGGGGAGCTGTTTTTT. This sequence encodes CASSLGLWEFGGELFF.

This clonotype has at least ten counts. This sequence joins TRBV3-1 and TRBJ2-2; 7 bases match TRBD1. Germline V gives CDR1 LGHDT, CDR2 YNNKEL (reference sequence). The trim removed 5 bases at V and 3 bases at J, leaving 3 bases unmatched. There are 14 residues in the CDR3. For the CDR3, the DNA is TGTGCCAGCAGCGAGGGACAGCACACCGGGGAGCTGTTTTTT. It codes for CASSEGQHTGELFF.

The J gene is TRBJ2-1, the V gene TRBV20-1; 10 bases match TRBD2. Germline CDR1 and CDR2: DFQATT and SNEGSKA (reference sequence). CDR3 length: 15 residues. Trimming removed 6 bases from V and 5 bases from J; junction bases left unmatched: 10. As DNA, the CDR3 is TGCAGTGCCAGTGCTGGGCTAGCGGGGGACAATGAGCAGTTCTTC. Encoded protein: CSASAGLAGDNEQFF.